This TCR beta chain was sequenced for a study of identical twins. Study-wide results and limits: Insertions ran lower in abundant cord blood beta clonotypes, though not in memory repertoires. Twin-shared out-of-frame alpha sequences showed excess low generation probability. One should note that invariant MAIT and iNKT cells could partly confound zero-insertion analyses.

Template switching (which added a universal primer site) was used, and cDNA carried unique molecular identifiers. TCRdb re-called the 5' RACE reads with MiXCR, one entry per CDR3 protein. This table has around 1.7 million distinct CDR3 sequences, under 35% appearing once. Germline CDR1 reads SQVTM; CDR2 reads ANQGSEA. The CDR3 length is 20 residues, termini included. Notes on this clonotype: Its specificity is unknown. The DNA is omitted, as the CDR3 cannot be located on it reliably, and the CDR3 follows TCRdb's listing.

V is TRBV29-1 and J is TRBJ2-2; TRBD1 is taken as the D call from the table, unchecked against the DNA. The source of this sequence is a newborn girl in good health. The sequencing input was cord blood. This chain's CDR3 is CSARASYEQYFGPGTGELFF.